This T cell receptor beta chain is from a study of T cell repertoires in cytomegalovirus infection. TCRdb re-analysed the reads in MiXCR, keeping a single row per CDR3 protein. Among approximately 70,000 distinct CDR3 sequences listed, 4% were seen once. V lost 3 bases, J lost 5 bases, and 4 bases stayed unmatched. In germline, CDR1 is SGHTA, CDR2 FQGNSA. The CDR3 runs 15 residues. Overall study findings and caveats: Individuals carrying CMV plus the relevant HLA were identified by cumulative frequency of public TCR beta families.

This clonotype was counted many times. Its specificity is unknown. The source material was PBMCs. The receptor's source is a human donor in good health (CMV status not recorded). Some clones in this sample may be carry-over from other donors' samples. The V call is TRBV7-2, the J call TRBJ2-5; 12 bases line up with TRBD2. The CDR3 coding sequence is TGTGCCAGCAGCTTGACTAGCGGGAGTAGGGAGACCCAGTACTTC. Its protein product is CASSLTSGSRETQYF.